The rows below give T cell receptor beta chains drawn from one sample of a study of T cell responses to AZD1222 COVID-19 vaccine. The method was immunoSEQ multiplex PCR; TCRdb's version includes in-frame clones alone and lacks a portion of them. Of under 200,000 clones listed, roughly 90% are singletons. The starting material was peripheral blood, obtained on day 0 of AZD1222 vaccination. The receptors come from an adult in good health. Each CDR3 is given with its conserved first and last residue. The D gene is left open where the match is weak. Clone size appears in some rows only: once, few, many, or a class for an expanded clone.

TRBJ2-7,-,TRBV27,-,CASSLGQGREQYF,TGTGCCAGCAGTTTAGGCCAGGGCAGGGAGCAGTACTTC
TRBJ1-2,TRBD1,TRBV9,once,CASSVGQGGNYGYTF,TGTGCCAGCAGCGTAGGACAGGGGGGGAACTATGGCTACACCTTC
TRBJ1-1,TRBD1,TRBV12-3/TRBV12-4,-,CASSFLGQLEAFF,TGTGCCAGCAGTTTCCTGGGACAGCTTGAAGCTTTCTTT
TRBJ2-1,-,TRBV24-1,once,CATSDVGRGLLNEQFF,TGTGCCACCAGTGACGTTGGGAGGGGGCTGTTAAATGAGCAGTTCTTC
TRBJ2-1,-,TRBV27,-,CASSSWSPGSYNEQFF,TGTGCCAGCAGTTCCTGGTCCCCGGGGTCCTACAATGAGCAGTTCTTC
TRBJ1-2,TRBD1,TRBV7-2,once,CASSTSGTGGYGYTF,TGTGCCAGCAGCACCTCGGGGACAGGGGGGTATGGCTACACCTTC
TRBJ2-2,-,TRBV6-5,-,CASSYGGNTGELFF,TGTGCCAGCAGTTACGGTGGGAACACCGGGGAGCTGTTTTTT
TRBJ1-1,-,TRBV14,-,CASSQGREVAFF,TGTGCCAGCAGCCAAGGACGGGAAGTAGCTTTCTTT
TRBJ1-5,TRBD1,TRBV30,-,CAWSTYPLRTGTPSDISNQPQHF,TGTGCCTGGAGTACCTACCCCCTCCGGACAGGGACCCCCTCCGATATTAGCAATCAGCCCCAGCATTTT
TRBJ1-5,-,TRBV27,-,CASTATDHQPQHF,TGTGCCAGCACCGCGACCGACCATCAGCCCCAGCATTTT
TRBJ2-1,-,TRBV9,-,CASSGLGGNEQFF,TGTGCCAGCAGTGGTCTTGGTGGGAATGAGCAGTTCTTC
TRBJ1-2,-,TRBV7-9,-,CASTLVGVAYGYTF,TGTGCCAGCACCCTAGTGGGGGTTGCCTATGGCTACACCTTC
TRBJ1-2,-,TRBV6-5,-,CASSYGEANGYTF,TGTGCCAGCAGTTACGGGGAGGCTAATGGCTACACCTTC
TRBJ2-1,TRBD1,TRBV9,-,CASSVGGQGYEQFF,TGTGCCAGCAGCGTAGGGGGACAGGGCTATGAGCAGTTCTTC
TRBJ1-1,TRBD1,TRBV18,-,CASSSTPVSQGALGNTEAFF,TGTGCCAGCTCTTCAACACCGGTCAGTCAGGGGGCGTTAGGGAACACTGAAGCTTTCTTT
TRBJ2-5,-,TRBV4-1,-,CASSPQGLSQETQYF,TGCGCCAGCAGCCCCCAGGGGCTTAGCCAAGAGACCCAGTACTTC
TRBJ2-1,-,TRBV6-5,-,CASSRDRYNEQFF,TGTGCCAGCAGCCGGGACCGCTACAATGAGCAGTTCTTC
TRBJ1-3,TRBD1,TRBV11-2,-,CASSPTGAGNTIYF,TGTGCCAGCAGCCCGACAGGGGCTGGAAACACCATATATTTT
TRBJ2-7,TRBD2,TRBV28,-,CASRGLAGDPAEQYF,TGTGCCAGCAGGGGACTAGCGGGAGATCCGGCCGAGCAGTACTTC
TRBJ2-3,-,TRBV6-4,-,CASSLTYLGPDTQYF,TGTGCCAGCAGCCTTACATATCTCGGTCCAGATACGCAGTATTTT
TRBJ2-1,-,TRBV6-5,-,CASSYPDRSYNEQFF,TGTGCCAGCAGTTATCCCGACAGGTCATACAATGAGCAGTTCTTC
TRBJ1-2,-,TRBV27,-,CASSGGDFRYGYTF,TGTGCCAGCAGTGGAGGGGATTTTCGGTATGGCTACACCTTC
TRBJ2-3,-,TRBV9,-,CASSVSSSGSTDTQYF,TGTGCCAGCAGCGTCTCGAGTAGCGGCAGCACAGATACGCAGTATTTT